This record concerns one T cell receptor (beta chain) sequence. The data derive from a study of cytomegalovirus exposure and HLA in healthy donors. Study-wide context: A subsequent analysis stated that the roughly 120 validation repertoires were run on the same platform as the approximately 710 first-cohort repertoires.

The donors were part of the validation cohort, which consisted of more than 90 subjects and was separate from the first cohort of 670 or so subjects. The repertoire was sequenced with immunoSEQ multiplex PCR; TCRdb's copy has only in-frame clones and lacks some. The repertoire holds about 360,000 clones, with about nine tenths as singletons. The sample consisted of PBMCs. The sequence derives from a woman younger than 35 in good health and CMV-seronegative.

CDR3 loop: CASTGGGTGGTNYGYTF. Written as DNA, the CDR3 is TGTGCCAGCACGGGGGGCGGGACAGGGGGCACTAACTATGGCTACACCTTC. The chain combines TRBV25-1 with TRBJ1-2, with 12 nucleotides matching TRBD1. V lost 7 bases, J lost 0 bases, and 9 bases stayed unmatched. CDR3 length: 17 residues. The germline gives CDR1 MGHDK, CDR2 SYGVNS.